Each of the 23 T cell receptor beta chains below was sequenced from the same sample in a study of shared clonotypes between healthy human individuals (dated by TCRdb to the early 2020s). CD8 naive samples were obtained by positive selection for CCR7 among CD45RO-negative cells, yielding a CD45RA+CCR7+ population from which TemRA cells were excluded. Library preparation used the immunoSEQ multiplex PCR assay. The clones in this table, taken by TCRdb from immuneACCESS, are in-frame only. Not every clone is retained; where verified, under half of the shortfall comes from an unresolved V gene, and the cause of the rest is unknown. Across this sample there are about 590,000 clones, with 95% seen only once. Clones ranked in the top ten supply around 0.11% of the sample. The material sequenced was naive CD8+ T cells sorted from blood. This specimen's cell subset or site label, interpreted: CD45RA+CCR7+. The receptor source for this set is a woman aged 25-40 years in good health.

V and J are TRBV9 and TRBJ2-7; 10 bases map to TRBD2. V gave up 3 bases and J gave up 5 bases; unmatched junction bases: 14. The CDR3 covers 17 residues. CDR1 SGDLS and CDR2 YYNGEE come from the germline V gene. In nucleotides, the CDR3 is TGTGCCAGCAGCGAAGACCCTAGCGGGGGAGTCGGGGACGAGCAGTACTTC. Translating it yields CASSEDPSGGVGDEQYF.

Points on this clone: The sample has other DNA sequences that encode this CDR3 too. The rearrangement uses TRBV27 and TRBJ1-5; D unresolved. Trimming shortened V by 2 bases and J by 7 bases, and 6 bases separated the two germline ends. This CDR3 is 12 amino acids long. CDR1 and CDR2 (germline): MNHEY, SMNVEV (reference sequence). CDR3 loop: CASSLTGQPQHF. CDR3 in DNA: TGTGCCAGCAGTTTAACGGGGCAGCCCCAGCATTTT.

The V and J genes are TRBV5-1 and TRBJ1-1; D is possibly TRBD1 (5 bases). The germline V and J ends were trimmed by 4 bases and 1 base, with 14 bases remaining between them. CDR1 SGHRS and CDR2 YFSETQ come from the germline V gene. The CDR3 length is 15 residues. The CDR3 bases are TGCGCCAGCAGCCCGAAGGGGCAGTCGAACACTGAAGCTTTCTTT. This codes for CASSPKGQSNTEAFF.

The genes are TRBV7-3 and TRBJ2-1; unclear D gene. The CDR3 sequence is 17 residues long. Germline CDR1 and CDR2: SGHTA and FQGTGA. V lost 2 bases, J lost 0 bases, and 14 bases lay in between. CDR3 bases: TGTGCCAGCAGCTTAGGGCATGTTGGCAGCTCCTACAATGAGCAGTTCTTC. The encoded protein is CASSLGHVGSSYNEQFF.

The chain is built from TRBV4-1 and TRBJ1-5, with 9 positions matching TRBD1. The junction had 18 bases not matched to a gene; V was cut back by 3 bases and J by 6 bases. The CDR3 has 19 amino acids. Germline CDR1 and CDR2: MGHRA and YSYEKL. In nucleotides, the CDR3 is TGCGCCAGCAGCCACCCGGGACAGGGCTCCCAAGGGGGGATTCAGCCCCAGCATTTT. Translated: CASSHPGQGSQGGIQPQHF.

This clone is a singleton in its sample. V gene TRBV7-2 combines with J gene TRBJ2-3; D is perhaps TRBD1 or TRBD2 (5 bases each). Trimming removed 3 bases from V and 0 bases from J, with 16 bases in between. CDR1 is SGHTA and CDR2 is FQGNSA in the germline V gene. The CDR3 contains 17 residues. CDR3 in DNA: TGTGCCAGCAGCTTTCCCAGGGAGCCTGCTAGCACAGATACGCAGTATTTT. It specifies CASSFPREPASTDTQYF.

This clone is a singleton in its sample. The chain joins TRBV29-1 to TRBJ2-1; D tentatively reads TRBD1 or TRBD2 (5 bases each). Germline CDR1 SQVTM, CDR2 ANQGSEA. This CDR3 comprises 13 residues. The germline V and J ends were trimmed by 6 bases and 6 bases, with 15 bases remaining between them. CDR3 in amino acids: CSVHLGPGNEQFF. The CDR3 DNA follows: TGCAGCGTCCACTTGGGACCAGGCAATGAGCAGTTCTTC.

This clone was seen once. The CDR3 loop reads CASRAPGYGYTF. The DNA for the CDR3 is TGTGCCAGCAGGGCCCCGGGCTATGGCTACACCTTC. The chain employs TRBV6-5 and TRBJ1-2, with D uncertain. CDR1 and CDR2 from the germline V gene are MNHEY and SVGAGI. The CDR3 sequence is 12 residues long. V lost 6 bases and J 4 bases, leaving 9 bases between the germline ends.

In DNA, the CDR3 is TGTGCCAGCAGTGGGACTGTGATGCAGGAGCAGTACTTC. Translation: CASSGTVMQEQYF. The chain carries TRBV27 and TRBJ2-7; D is possibly TRBD2 (6 bases). V was shortened by 5 bases and J by 7 bases, with 15 bases between the two germline ends. The CDR3 spans 13 residues. The germline CDR1 and CDR2 sequences are MNHEY and SMNVEV (reference sequence).

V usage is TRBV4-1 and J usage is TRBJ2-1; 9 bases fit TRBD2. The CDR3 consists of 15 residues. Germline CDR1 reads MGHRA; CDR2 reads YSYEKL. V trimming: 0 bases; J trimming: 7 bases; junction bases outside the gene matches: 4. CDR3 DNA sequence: TGCGCCAGCAGCCAAGAGGCTAGCGGGACGAATGAGCAGTTCTTC. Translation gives CASSQEASGTNEQFF.

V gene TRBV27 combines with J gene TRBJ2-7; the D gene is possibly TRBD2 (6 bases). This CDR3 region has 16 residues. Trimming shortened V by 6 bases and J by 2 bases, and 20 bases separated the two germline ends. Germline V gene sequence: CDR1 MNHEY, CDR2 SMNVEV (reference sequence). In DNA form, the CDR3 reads TGTGCCAGCAGGCCGGATCCGTGGTCTAGCGCCTACGAGCAGTACTTC. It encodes CASRPDPWSSAYEQYF.

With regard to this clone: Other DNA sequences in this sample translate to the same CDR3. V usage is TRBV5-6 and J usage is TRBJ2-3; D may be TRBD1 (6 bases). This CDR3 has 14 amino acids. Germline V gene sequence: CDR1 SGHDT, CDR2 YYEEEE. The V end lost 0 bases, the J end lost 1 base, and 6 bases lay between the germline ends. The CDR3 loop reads CASSLDRGTDTQYF. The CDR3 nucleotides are TGTGCCAGCAGCTTGGACAGGGGCACAGATACGCAGTATTTT. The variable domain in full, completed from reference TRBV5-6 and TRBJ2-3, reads DAGVTQSPTHLIKTRGQQVTLRCSPKSGHDTVSWYQQALGQGPQFIFQYYEEEERQRGNFPDRFSGHQFPNYSSELNVNALLLGDSALYLCASSLDRGTDTQYFGPGTRLTVL.

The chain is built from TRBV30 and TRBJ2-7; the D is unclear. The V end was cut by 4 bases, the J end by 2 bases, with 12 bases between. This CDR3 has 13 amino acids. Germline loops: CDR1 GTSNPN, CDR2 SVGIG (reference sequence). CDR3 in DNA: TGTGCCTGGAAAGGGTCGCCCCCCTACGAGCAGTACTTC. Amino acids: CAWKGSPPYEQYF.

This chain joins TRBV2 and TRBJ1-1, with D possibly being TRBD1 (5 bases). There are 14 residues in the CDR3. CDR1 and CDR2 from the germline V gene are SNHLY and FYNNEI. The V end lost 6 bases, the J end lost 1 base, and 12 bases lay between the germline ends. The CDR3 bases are TGTGCCAGCAGGAACCCTACAGGGAACACTGAAGCTTTCTTT. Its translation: CASRNPTGNTEAFF.

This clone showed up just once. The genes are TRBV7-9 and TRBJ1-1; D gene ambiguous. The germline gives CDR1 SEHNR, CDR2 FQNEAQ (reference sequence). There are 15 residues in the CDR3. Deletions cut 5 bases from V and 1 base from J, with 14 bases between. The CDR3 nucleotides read TGTGCCAGCAGCACGAACTGGGGTCAGAACACTGAAGCTTTCTTT. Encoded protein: CASSTNWGQNTEAFF.

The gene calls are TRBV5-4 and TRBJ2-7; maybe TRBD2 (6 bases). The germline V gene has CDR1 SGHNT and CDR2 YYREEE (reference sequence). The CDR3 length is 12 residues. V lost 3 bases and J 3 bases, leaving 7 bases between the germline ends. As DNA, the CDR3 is TGTGCCAGCAGCTCGGGGGACTACGAGCAGTACTTC. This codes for CASSSGDYEQYF.

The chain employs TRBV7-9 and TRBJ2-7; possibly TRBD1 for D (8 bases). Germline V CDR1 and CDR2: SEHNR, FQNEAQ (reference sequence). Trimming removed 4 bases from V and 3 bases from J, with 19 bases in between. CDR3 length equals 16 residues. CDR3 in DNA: TGTGCCAGCAGCTCCAGCGGGACAGGTCTTTACTACGAGCAGTACTTC. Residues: CASSSSGTGLYYEQYF.

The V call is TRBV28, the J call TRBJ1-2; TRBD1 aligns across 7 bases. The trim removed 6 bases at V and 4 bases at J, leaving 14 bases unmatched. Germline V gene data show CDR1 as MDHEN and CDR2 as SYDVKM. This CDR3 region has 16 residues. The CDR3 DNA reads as TGTGCCAGCAGCCCCCCCAGGACAGGCCTGAGCTATGGCTACACCTTC. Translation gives CASSPPRTGLSYGYTF.

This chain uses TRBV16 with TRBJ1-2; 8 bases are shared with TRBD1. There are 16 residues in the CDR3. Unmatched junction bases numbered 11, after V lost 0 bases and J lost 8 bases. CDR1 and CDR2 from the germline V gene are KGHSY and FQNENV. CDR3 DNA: TGTGCCAGCAGCCAATCAGTTAGGGGACAGGTAGTCGGCTACACCTTC. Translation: CASSQSVRGQVVGYTF. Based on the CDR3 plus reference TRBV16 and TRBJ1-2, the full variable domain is GEEVAQTPKHLVRGEGQKAKLYCAPIKGHSYVFWYQQVLKNEFKFLISFQNENVFDETGMPKERFSAKCLPNSPCSLEIQATKLEDSAVYFCASSQSVRGQVVGYTFGSGTRLTVV.

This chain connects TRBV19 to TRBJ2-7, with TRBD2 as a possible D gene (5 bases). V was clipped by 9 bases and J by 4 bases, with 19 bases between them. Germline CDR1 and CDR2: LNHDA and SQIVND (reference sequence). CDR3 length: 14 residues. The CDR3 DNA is TGTGCCAGCCGGGAAGCCGCCGCTAGGTACGAGCAGTACTTC. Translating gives CASREAAARYEQYF. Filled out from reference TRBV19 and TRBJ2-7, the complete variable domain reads DGGITQSPKYLFRKEGQNVTLSCEQNLNHDAMYWYRQDPGQGLRLIYYSQIVNDFQKGDIAEGYSVSREKKESFPLTVTSAQKNPTAFYLCASREAAARYEQYFGPGTRLTVT.

The CDR3 coding sequence is TGTGCCAGCAGGGGGCAACTTAACACTGAAGCTTTCTTT. Protein sequence: CASRGQLNTEAFF. The rearrangement uses TRBV28 and TRBJ1-1; D is possibly TRBD1 (5 bases). The CDR3 is 13 residues long. V was pared by 6 bases and J by 2 bases, with 10 bases between. The germline V gene has CDR1 MDHEN and CDR2 SYDVKM.

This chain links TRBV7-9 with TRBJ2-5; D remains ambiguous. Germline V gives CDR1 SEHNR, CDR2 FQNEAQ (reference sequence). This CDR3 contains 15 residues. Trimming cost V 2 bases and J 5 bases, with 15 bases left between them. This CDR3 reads CASSLLDAVSETQYF. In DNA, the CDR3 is TGTGCCAGCAGCTTACTAGACGCGGTTTCGGAGACCCAGTACTTC.

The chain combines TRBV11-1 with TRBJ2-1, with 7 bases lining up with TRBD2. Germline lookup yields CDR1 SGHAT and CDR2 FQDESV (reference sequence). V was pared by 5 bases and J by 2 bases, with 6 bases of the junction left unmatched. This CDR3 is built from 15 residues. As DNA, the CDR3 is TGTGCCAGCAGCCCCCTCGCGGGAGCCTACAATGAGCAGTTCTTC. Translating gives CASSPLAGAYNEQFF.